This TCR beta chain was captured in a study of OX40 agonist ivuxolimab in advanced cancers. Study-wide context: Eligibility rules accepted prior anti-PD-1, anti-PD-L1 or anti-CTLA-4 therapy, and 30% to 40% had some.

V gave up 6 bases and J gave up 7 bases, with 15 bases separating them. Per germline, CDR1 MDHEN and CDR2 SYDVKM. The CDR3 runs to 14 residues. Sequenced by immunoSEQ multiplex PCR; TCRdb stores in-frame clones only, minus some. The data show fewer than 100,000 clones, more than 75% seen once. The chain employs TRBV28 and TRBJ1-4; D perhaps matches TRBD1 (5 bases). The sample here was CD4+ or CD8+ T cells sorted from blood, taken in a trial of the OX40 agonist ivuxolimab. This receptor was taken from an adult with an advanced solid tumor such as melanoma, head and neck, liver or kidney cancer. CDR3 residues: CASRPGGVGEKLFF. CDR3 nucleotide sequence: TGTGCCAGCAGACCCGGGGGGGTAGGTGAAAAACTGTTTTTT.